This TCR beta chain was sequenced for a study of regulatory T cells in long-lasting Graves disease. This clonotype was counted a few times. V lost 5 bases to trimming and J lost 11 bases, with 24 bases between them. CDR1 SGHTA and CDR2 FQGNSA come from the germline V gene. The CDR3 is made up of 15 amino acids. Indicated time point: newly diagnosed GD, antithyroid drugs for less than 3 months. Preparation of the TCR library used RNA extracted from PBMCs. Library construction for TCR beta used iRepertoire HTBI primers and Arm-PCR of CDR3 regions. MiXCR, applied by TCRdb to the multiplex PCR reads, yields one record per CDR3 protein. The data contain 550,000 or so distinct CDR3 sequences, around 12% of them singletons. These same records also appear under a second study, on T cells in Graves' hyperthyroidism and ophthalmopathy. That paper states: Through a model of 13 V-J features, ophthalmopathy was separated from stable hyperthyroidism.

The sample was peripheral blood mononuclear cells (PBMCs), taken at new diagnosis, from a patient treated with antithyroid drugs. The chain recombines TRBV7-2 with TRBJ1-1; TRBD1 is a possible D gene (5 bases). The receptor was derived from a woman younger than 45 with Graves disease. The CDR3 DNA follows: TGTGCCAGCAGCGGCACCGGGACTGCTGACATAAAGGCTTTCTTT. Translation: CASSGTGTADIKAFF.